These T cell receptor beta chains were read from a single sample in a study of shared clonotypes between healthy human individuals. Repertoires were generated with immunoSEQ multiplex PCR, while TCRdb's copy carries only in-frame clones and drops some. The table has around 350,000 clones, 70% to 75% seen once. Sequencing was carried out using memory CD4+ T cells sorted from blood. These receptors were taken from a man aged 25 to 40 in good health. The conserved cysteine and the conserved F or W are not part of the CDR3 here.

ASSIGSQNTIY	TRBJ1-3	TRBV28
ASSVKPADQETQY	TRBJ2-5	TRBV9
ASSTPDKNIQY	TRBJ2-4	TRBV28
ASNPPGSYEQY	TRBJ2-7	TRBV28
ASSVVGTSSYEQY	TRBJ2-7	TRBV9
ASSQDRIGGGRTGANVLT	TRBJ2-6	TRBV4-3
ASSVGGAGGIYEQY	TRBJ2-7	TRBV5-4
ASSLAPGGEQY	TRBJ2-7	TRBV5-4
ASSSFPPTGRNTEAF	TRBJ1-1	TRBV7-3
ATRVGGDTDTQY	TRBJ2-3	TRBV28
ASSFFGASGGYEQY	TRBJ2-7	TRBV27
ASSYPGQGAYGYA	TRBJ1-2	TRBV6-4
ASSSRLIAGDITGELF	TRBJ2-2	TRBV13
ASSGSVRGYGYT	TRBJ1-2	TRBV2
ASSTGQGFNQPQH	TRBJ1-5	TRBV19
ASSEGWDRGIYEQY	TRBJ2-7	TRBV2
ASSHPSSGSEQY	TRBJ2-7	TRBV4-1
ASSVVPTAGASEQY	TRBJ2-7	TRBV9
ASSSGGVRYNEQF	TRBJ2-1	TRBV7-8
ASSQDAGDGYT	TRBJ1-2	TRBV4-2
ASAWGMDTEAF	TRBJ1-1	TRBV2
ASSYPTGGETDTQY	TRBJ2-3	TRBV7-9
ASSWPRQDHYEQY	TRBJ2-7	TRBV5-1
SVGGASPGQETQY	TRBJ2-5	TRBV29-1
ASSLGGLANNEQF	TRBJ2-1	TRBV5-4
ASSLASGRIHNEQF	TRBJ2-1	TRBV5-4
ASSVRANQPQH	TRBJ1-5	TRBV6-4
ASSTVVRPYEQY	TRBJ2-7	TRBV19
SVGSSNQPQH	TRBJ1-5	TRBV29-1
ASGMTDTQY	TRBJ2-3	TRBV2
ASGQKQEAF	TRBJ1-1	TRBV6-1
ASSFAQTPYEQY	TRBJ2-7	TRBV11-2
ASSPGYSEQF	TRBJ2-1	TRBV6-5
ASSLRGQRGYT	TRBJ1-2	TRBV7-9
ASSVGVFVGEQY	TRBJ2-7	TRBV9
ASREMAFGTSGGIYEQY	TRBJ2-7	TRBV28
ASSEDRVRTEAF	TRBJ1-1	TRBV28
ASTGGRQETQY	TRBJ2-5	TRBV5-1
ASGTGPTEQY	TRBJ2-7	TRBV19
ASSSLAGGGEQY	TRBJ2-7	TRBV7-2
ASSDGGLAGNTGELF	TRBJ2-2	TRBV18
ASSVGERVAALYEQY	TRBJ2-7	TRBV9
ASSQLPGLQETQY	TRBJ2-5	TRBV4-1
SVRTGYEQY	TRBJ2-7	TRBV29-1
ASSNNRGSYGYT	TRBJ1-2	TRBV6-5
ASSPDRKNIQY	TRBJ2-4	TRBV18